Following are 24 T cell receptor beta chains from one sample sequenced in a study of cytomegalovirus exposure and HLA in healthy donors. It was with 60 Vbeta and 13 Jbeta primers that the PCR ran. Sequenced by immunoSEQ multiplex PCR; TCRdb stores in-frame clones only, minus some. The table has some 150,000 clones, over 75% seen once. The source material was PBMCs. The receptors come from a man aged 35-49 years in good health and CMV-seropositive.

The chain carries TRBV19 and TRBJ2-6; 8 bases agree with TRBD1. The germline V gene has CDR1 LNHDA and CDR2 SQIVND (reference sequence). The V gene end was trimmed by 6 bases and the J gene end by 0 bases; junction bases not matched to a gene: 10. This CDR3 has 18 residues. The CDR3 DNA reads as TGTGCCAGTAGCCGGACGACAGGGGTAAGCTCTGGGGCCAACGTCCTGACTTTC. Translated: CASSRTTGVSSGANVLTF.

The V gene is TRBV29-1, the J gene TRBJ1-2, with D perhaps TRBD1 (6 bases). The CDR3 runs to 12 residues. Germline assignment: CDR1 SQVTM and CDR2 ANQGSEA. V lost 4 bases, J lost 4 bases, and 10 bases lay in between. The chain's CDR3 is CSVGDTSYGYTF. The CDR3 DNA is TGCAGCGTTGGGGACACGTCCTATGGCTACACCTTC.

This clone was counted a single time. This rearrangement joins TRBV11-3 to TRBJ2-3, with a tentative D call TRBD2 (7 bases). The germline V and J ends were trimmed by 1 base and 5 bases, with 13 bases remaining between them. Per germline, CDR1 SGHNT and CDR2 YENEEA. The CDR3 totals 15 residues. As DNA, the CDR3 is TGTGCCAGCAGCTTAGTTCGGGGGGCGGGAGATACGCAGTATTTT. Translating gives CASSLVRGAGDTQYF.

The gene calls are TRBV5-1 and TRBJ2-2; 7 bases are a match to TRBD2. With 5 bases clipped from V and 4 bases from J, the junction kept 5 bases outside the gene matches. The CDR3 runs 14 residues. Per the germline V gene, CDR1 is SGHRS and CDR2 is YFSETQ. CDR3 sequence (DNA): TGCGCCAGCAGAGAAGGCGGGGGCACCGGGGAGCTGTTTTTT. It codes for CASREGGGTGELFF.

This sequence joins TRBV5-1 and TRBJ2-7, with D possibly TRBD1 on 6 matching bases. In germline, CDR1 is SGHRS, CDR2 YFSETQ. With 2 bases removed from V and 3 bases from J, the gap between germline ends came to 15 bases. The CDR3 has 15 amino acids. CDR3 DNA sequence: TGCGCCAGCAGCTTTACCCCGGGACATAACTACGAGCAGTACTTC. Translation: CASSFTPGHNYEQYF.

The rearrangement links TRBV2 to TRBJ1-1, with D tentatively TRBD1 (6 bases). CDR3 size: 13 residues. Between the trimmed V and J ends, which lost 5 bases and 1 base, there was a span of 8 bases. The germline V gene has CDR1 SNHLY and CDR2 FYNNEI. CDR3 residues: CASSQQGNTEAFF. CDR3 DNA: TGTGCCAGCAGTCAACAGGGGAACACTGAAGCTTTCTTT.

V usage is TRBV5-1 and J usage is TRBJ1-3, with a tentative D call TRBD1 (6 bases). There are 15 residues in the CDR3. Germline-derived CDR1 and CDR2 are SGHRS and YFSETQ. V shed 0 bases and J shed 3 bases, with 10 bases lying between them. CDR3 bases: TGCGCCAGCAGCTTGGTGTCAGGGGATGGAAACACCATATATTTT. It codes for CASSLVSGDGNTIYF.

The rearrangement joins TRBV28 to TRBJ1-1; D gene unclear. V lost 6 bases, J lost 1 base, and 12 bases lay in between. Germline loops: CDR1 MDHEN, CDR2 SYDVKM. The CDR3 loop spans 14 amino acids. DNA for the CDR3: TGTGCCAGCAGCGGAGGGTCGCCGAACACTGAAGCTTTCTTT. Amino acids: CASSGGSPNTEAFF.

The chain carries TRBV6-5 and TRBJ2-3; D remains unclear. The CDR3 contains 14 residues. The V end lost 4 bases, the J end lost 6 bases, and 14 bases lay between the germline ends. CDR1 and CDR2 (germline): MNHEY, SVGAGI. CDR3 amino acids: CASSSQQTPDTQYF. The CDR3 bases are TGTGCCAGCAGTTCTCAACAGACCCCTGATACGCAGTATTTT.

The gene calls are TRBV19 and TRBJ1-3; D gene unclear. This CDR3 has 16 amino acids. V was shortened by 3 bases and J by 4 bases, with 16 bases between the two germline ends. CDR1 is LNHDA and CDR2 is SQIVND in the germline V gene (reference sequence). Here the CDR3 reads CASSMSLLVWGNTIYF. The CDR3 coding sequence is TGTGCCAGTAGTATGAGCCTCCTCGTGTGGGGAAACACCATATATTTT. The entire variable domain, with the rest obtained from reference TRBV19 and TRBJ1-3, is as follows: DGGITQSPKYLFRKEGQNVTLSCEQNLNHDAMYWYRQDPGQGLRLIYYSQIVNDFQKGDIAEGYSVSREKKESFPLTVTSAQKNPTAFYLCASSMSLLVWGNTIYFGEGSWLTVV.

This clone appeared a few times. In DNA form, the CDR3 reads TGCGCCAGCAGCTTGGGGGGGACAGGGTACGAGCAGTACTTC. Translated, it gives CASSLGGTGYEQYF. The genes are TRBV5-1 and TRBJ2-7, with 9 bases lining up with TRBD1. This CDR3 is 14 amino acids long. The germline V gene has CDR1 SGHRS and CDR2 YFSETQ. Losses at the gene ends were 0 bases for V and 4 bases for J; bases not matched to a gene: 2. The full variable domain, rest sourced from reference TRBV5-1 and TRBJ2-7, is KAGVTQTPRYLIKTRGQQVTLSCSPISGHRSVSWYQQTPGQGLQFLFEYFSETQRNKGNFPGRFSGRQFSNSRSEMNVSTLELGDSALYLCASSLGGTGYEQYFGPGTRLTVT.

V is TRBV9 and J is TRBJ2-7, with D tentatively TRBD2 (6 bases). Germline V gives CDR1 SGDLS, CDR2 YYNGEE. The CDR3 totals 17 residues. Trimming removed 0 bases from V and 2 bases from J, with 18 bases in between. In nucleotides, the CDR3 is TGTGCCAGCAGCGTAGGTCTGGAGGTAGCGGAGGCCTACGAGCAGTACTTC. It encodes CASSVGLEVAEAYEQYF.

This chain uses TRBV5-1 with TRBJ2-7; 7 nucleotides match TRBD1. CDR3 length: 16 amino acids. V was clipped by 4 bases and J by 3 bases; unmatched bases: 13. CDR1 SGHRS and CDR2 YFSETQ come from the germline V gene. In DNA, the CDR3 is TGCGCCAGCAGCATAGACTACCGGGACAGCTTCTACGAGCAGTACTTC. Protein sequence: CASSIDYRDSFYEQYF.

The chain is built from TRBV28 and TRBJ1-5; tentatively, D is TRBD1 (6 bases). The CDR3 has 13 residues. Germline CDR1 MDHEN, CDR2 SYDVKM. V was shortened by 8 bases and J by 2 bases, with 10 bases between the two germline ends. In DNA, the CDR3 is TGTGCCAGCCAGGGGCATGGCAATCAGCCCCAGCATTTT. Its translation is CASQGHGNQPQHF.

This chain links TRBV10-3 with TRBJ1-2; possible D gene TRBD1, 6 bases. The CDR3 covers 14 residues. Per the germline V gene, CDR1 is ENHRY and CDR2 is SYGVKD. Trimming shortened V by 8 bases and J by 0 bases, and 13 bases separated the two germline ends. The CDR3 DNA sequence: TGTGCCATCTCGAACAGGGCTTCTAACTATGGCTACACCTTC. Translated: CAISNRASNYGYTF.

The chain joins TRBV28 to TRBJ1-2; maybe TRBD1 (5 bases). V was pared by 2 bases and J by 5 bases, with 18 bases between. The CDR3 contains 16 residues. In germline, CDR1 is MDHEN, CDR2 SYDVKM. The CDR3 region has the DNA TGTGCCAGCAGTTTAGGTTCGGGGGGTAGGGCGTATGGCTACACCTTC. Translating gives CASSLGSGGRAYGYTF.

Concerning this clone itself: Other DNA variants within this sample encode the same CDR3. CDR3 in amino acids: CASSLGDRYNEQFF. In nucleotides, the CDR3 is TGTGCCAGCAGCCTAGGGGACAGATACAATGAGCAGTTCTTC. This rearrangement joins TRBV5-6 to TRBJ2-1, with TRBD1 matching over 7 bases. Germline trimming cut 4 bases from V and 4 bases from J; bases unmatched to any gene: 5. The CDR3 consists of 14 residues. CDR1 SGHDT and CDR2 YYEEEE come from the germline V gene.

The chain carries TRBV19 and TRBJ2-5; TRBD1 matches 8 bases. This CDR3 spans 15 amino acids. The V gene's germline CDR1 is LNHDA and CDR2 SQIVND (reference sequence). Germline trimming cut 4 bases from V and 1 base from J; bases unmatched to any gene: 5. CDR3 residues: CASSRDRSTQETQYF. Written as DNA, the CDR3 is TGTGCCAGTAGTAGGGACAGGAGTACCCAAGAGACCCAGTACTTC.

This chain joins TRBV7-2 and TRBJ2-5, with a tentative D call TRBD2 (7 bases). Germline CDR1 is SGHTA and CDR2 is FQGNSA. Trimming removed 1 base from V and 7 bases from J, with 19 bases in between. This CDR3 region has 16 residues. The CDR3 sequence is CASSLVNPGGGGTQYF. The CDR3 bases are TGTGCCAGCAGCTTAGTAAATCCGGGCGGGGGCGGGACCCAGTACTTC.

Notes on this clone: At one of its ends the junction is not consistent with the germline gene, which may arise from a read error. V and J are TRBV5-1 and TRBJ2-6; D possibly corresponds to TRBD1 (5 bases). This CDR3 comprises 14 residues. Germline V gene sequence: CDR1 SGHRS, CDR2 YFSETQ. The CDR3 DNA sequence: TGCGCCAGCACCCTAGGCCAAGGGGCCAACGGCCTGACTTTC. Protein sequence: CASTLGQGANGLTF.

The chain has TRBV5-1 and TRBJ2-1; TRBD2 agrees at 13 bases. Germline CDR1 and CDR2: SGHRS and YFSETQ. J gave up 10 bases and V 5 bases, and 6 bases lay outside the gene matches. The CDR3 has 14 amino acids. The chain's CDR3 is CASSPGLAGVEQFF. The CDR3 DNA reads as TGCGCCAGCAGTCCCGGACTAGCGGGAGTCGAGCAGTTCTTC.

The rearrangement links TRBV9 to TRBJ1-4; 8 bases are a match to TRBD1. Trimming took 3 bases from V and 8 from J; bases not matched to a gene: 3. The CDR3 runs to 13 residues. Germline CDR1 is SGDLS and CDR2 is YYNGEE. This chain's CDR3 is CASSARDREKLFF. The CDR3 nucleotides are TGTGCCAGCAGCGCCCGGGACAGGGAAAAACTGTTTTTT. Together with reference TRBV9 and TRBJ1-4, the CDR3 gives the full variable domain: DSGVTQTPKHLITATGQRVTLRCSPRSGDLSVYWYQQSLDQGLQFLIQYYNGEERAKGNILERFSAQQFPDLHSELNLSSLELGDSALYFCASSARDREKLFFGSGTQLSVL.

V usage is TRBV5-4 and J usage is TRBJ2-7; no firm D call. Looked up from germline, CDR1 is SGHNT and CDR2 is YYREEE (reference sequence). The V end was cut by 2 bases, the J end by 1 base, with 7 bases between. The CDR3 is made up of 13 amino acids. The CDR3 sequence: CASSFGWSYEQYF. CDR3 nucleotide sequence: TGTGCCAGCAGCTTTGGCTGGTCCTACGAGCAGTACTTC. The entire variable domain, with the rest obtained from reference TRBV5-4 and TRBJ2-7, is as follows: ETGVTQSPTHLIKTRGQQVTLRCSSQSGHNTVSWYQQALGQGPQFIFQYYREEENGRGNFPPRFSGLQFPNYSSELNVNALELDDSALYLCASSFGWSYEQYFGPGTRLTVT.

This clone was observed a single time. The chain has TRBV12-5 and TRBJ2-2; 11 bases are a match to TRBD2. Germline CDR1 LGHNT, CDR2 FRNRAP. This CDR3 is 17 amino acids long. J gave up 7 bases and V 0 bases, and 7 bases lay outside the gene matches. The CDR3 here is CASGLVIAGGPNGELFF. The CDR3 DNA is TGTGCTAGTGGTTTGGTAATAGCGGGAGGGCCAAACGGGGAGCTGTTTTTT.